This T cell receptor (beta chain) was observed in a study of CD8 T cells in Susac syndrome. Reverse transcription of roughly 0.5 to 1 ug RNA used random hexamers. TCRdb ran MiXCR on the immunoSEQ multiplex PCR reads and lists one entry per CDR3 protein. The sample carries 120,000 or so distinct CDR3 sequences, 90% to 95% recorded once. Germline lookup yields CDR1 MNHEY and CDR2 SMNVEV (reference sequence). The length of the CDR3 is 14 residues. Trimming at V came to 6 bases and at J to 7 bases, leaving 8 bases not matched to a gene. The receptor was isolated from a human donor in good health. The specimen sequenced was CD4+ T cells from PBMCs. The chain links TRBV27 to TRBJ2-1; 8 nucleotides line up with TRBD1. The CDR3 bases are TGTGCCAGCAGACGGACAGGGCGAGGGAATGAGCAGTTCTTC. It specifies CASRRTGRGNEQFF.